The clone carrying this TCR delta chain has just a few counts. TCRdb assigns this DNA the protein of a much larger clone, which departs from its translation at residue 15; this likely reflects a read error, and the protein shown comes from translating the DNA. This sample stems from a study of γδ T cells in repeated Plasmodium falciparum infection. TCRdb redid the clone calls on the multiplex PCR reads with CATT. The table records more than 70,000 delta-chain clones, less than 1% of them present only once. Bulk repertoires came from Vgamma9/Vdelta2+ or Vdelta2-negative gammadelta T cells flow-sorted from PBMC. Germline V CDR1 and CDR2: TSWWSYY, QGS. The CDR3 totals 19 residues.

The origin of this receptor is a pool of human donors (malaria-infected and uninfected, not separated). The gene calls are TRDV1 and TRDJ2, with 11 bases lining up with TRDD3. No J gene was available from TCRdb, and it was assigned here by a germline match of the DNA. Sequenced: gamma-delta T cells from blood. CDR3 in DNA: TGTGCTCTTGGGGATTATTCCTTCTGGGGGATACCAACTACAGTACAACTCTTCTTT. Translated: CALGDYSFWGIPTTVQLFF.